The table lists the clone carrying this TCR beta chain with many counts. Its target is unknown. Germline CDR1 reads SNHLY; CDR2 reads FYNNEI. With 4 bases clipped from V and 4 bases from J, the junction kept 7 bases outside the gene matches. The length of the CDR3 is 16 residues. There were TCR beta CDR3 regions amplified from RNA transcripts. The HTBI primer set served for first-round RT-PCR of the TCR CDR3. TCRdb processed the multiplex PCR reads anew with MiXCR; each CDR3 protein has one entry. The sample gives some 380,000 distinct CDR3 sequences, roughly 12% of which show up once; under 25% is in the top ten. The diagnoses drew upon clinical symptoms, serum thyroxine and TRAb, thyroid ultrasound and orbital computed tomography. The record originates from a study of T cells in Graves' hyperthyroidism and ophthalmopathy. Points from the study as a whole: A 13 V-J signature model discriminated ophthalmopathy versus stable hyperthyroidism.

The TCR originated in a young man with Graves' hyperthyroidism that later progressed to Graves' ophthalmopathy. Sample: blood. The chain is built from TRBV2 and TRBJ2-2, with 9 bases matching TRBD1. CDR3 DNA sequence: TGTGCCAGCAGTGGTCTGAGGACAGGGGTCACCGGGGAGCTGTTTTTT. Translated, it gives CASSGLRTGVTGELFF. Full variable domain (rest looked up from reference TRBV2 and TRBJ2-2): EPEVTQTPSHQVTQMGQEVILRCVPISNHLYFYWYRQILGQKVEFLVSFYNNEISEKSEIFDDQFSVERPDGSNFTLKIRSTKLEDSAMYFCASSGLRTGVTGELFFGEGSRLTVL.